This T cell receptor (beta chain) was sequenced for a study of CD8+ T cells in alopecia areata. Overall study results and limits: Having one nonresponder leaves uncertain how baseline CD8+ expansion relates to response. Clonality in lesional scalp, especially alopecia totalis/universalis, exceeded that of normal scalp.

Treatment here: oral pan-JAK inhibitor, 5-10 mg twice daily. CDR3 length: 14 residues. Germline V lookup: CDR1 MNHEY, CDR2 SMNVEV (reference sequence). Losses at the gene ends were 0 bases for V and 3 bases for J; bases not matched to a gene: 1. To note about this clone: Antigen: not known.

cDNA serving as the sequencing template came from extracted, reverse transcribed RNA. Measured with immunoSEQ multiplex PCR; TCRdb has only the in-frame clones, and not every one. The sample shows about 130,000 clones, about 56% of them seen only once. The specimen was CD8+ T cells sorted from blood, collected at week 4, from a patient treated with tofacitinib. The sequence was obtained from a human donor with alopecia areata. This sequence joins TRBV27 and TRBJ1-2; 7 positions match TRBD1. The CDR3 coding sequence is TGTGCCAGCAGTTTATCTGGACAGGACTATGGCTACACCTTC. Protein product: CASSLSGQDYGYTF.